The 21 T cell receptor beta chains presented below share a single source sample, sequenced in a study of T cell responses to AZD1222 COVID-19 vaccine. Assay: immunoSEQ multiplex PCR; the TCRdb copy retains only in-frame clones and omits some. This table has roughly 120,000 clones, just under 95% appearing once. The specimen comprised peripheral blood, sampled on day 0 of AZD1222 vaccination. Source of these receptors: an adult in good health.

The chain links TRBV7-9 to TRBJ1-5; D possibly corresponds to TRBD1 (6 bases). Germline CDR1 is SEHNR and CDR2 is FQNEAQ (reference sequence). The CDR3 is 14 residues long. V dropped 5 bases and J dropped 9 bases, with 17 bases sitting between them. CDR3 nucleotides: TGTGCCAGCAGCGATAGGGGGAGCTTGGGGCCCCAGCATTTT. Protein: CASSDRGSLGPQHF.

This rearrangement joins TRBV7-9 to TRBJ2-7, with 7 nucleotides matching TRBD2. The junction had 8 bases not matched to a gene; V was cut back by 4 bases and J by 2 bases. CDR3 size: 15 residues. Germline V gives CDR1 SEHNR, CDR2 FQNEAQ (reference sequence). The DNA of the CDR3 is TGTGCCAGCAGCTCCGATCGGGGGGTCACCTACGAGCAGTACTTC. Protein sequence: CASSSDRGVTYEQYF.

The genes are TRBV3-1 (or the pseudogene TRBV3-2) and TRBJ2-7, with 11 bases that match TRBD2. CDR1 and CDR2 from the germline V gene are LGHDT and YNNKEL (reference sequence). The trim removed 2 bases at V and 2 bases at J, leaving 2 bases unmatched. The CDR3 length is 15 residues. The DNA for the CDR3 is TGTGCCAGCAGCCAACTAGCGGGAGGTGCCTACGAGCAGTACTTC. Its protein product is CASSQLAGGAYEQYF.

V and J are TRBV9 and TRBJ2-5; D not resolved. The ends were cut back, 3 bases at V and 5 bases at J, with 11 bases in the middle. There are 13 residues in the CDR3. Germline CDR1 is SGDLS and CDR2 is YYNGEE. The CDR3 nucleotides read TGTGCCAGCAGCGCGTTACCCCCGGAGACCCAGTACTTC. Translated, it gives CASSALPPETQYF.

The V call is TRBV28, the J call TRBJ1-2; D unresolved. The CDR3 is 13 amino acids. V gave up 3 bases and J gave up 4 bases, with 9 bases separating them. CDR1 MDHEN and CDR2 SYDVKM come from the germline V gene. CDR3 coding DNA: TGTGCCAGCAGTTTCCGGGCCGGCTATGGCTACACCTTC. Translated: CASSFRAGYGYTF.

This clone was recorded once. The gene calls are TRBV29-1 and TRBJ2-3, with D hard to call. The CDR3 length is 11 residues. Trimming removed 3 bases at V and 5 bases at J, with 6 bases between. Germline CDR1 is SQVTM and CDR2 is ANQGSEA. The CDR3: CSVDRQDTQYF. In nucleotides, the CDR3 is TGCAGCGTTGATCGTCAAGATACGCAGTATTTT.

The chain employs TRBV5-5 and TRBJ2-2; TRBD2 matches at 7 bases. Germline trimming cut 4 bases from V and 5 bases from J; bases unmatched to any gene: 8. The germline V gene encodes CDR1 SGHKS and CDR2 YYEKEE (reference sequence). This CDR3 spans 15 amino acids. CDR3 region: CASSPRDYVTGELFF. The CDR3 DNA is TGTGCCAGCAGCCCCCGGGACTATGTAACCGGGGAGCTGTTTTTT.

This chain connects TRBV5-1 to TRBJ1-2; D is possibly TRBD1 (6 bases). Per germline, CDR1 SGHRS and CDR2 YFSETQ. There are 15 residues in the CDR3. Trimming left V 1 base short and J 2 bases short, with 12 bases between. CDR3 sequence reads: CASSLPTGQNYGYTF. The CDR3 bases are TGCGCCAGCAGCTTGCCGACAGGTCAGAACTATGGCTACACCTTC.

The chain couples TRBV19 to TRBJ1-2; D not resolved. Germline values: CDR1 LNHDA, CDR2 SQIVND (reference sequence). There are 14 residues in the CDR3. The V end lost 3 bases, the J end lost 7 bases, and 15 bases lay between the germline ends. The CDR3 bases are TGTGCCAGTAGTATTCTACCCGTCTCAGGTGGCTACACCTTC. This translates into CASSILPVSGGYTF.

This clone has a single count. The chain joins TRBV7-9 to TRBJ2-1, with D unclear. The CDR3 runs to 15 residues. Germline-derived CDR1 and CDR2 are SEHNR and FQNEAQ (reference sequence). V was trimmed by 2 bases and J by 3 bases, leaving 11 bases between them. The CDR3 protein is CASSLTALNYNEQFF. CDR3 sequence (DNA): TGTGCCAGCAGCTTAACAGCCCTTAACTACAATGAGCAGTTCTTC.

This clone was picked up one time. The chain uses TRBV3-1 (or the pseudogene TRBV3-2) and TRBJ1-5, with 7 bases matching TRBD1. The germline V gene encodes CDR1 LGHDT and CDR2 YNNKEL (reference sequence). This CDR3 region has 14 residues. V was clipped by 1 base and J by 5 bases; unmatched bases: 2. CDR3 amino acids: CASSQGDRDQPQHF. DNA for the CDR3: TGTGCCAGCAGCCAAGGGGACAGAGATCAGCCCCAGCATTTT.

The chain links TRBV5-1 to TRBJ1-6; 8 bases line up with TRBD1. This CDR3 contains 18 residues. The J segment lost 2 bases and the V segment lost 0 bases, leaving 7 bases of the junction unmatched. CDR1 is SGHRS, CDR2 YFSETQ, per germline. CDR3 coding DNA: TGCGCCAGCAGCTTGGGTCCAGGGGGCGATCCCTATAATTCACCCCTCCACTTT. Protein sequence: CASSLGPGGDPYNSPLHF.

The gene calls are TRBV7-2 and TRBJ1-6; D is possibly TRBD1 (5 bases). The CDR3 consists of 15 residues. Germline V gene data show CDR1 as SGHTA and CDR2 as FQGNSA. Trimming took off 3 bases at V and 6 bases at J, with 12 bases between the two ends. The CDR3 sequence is CASSLMGTFNSPLHF. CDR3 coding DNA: TGTGCCAGCAGCTTGATGGGGACTTTTAATTCACCCCTCCACTTT. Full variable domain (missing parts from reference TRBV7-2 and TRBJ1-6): GAGVSQSPSNKVTEKGKDVELRCDPISGHTALYWYRQSLGQGLEFLIYFQGNSAPDKSGLPSDRFSAERTGGSVSTLTIQRTQQEDSAVYLCASSLMGTFNSPLHFGNGTRLTVT.

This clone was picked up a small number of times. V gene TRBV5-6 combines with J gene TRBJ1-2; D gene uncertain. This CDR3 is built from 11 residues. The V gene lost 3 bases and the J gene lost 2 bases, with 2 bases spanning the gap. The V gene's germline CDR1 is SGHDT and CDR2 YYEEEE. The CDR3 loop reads CASSSNYGYTF. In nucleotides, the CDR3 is TGTGCCAGCAGCTCCAACTATGGCTACACCTTC.

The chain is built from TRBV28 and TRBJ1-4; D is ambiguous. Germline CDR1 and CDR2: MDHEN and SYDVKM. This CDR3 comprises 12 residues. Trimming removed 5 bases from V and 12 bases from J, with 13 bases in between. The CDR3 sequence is CASSGDTRELFF. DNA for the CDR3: TGTGCCAGCAGTGGTGACACCCGTGAACTGTTTTTT. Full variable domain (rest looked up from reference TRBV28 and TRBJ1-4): DVKVTQSSRYLVKRTGEKVFLECVQDMDHENMFWYRQDPGLGLRLIYFSYDVKMKEKGDIPEGYSVSREKKERFSLILESASTNQTSMYLCASSGDTRELFFGSGTQLSVL.

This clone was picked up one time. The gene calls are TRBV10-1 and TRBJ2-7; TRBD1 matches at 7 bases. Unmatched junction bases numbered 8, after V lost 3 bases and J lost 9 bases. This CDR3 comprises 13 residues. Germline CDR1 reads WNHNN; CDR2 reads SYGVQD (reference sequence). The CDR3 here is CASSDPGTEGQYF. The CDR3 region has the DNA TGCGCCAGCAGTGACCCCGGGACAGAGGGGCAGTACTTC.

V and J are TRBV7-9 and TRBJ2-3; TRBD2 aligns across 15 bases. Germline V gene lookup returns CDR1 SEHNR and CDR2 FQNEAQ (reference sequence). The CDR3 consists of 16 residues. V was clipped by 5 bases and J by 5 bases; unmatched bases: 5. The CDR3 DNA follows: TGTGCCAGCAGCCGAGGACTAGCGGGAGGGCAAGATACGCAGTATTTT. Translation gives CASSRGLAGGQDTQYF.

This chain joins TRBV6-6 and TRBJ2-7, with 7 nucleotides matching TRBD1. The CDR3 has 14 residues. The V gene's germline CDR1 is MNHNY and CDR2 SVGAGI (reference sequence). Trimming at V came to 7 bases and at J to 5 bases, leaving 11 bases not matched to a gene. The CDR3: CASTDLQGNDEQYF. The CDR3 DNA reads TGTGCCAGCACCGACTTACAGGGGAATGACGAGCAGTACTTC.

The chain's CDR3 is CASSIQGSTDTQYF. The CDR3 DNA reads as TGCGCCAGCAGCATACAGGGCTCCACAGATACGCAGTATTTT. The chain recombines TRBV5-1 with TRBJ2-3; TRBD1 might be the D (6 bases). The V end was cut by 4 bases, the J end by 2 bases, with 11 bases between. The CDR3 loop spans 14 amino acids. Germline V gene data show CDR1 as SGHRS and CDR2 as YFSETQ.

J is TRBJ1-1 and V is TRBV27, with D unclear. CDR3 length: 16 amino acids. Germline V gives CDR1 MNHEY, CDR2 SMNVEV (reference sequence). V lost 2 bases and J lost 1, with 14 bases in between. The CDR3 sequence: CASSLGPGASNTEAFF. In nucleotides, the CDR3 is TGTGCCAGCAGTTTAGGGCCGGGAGCCTCGAACACTGAAGCTTTCTTT.

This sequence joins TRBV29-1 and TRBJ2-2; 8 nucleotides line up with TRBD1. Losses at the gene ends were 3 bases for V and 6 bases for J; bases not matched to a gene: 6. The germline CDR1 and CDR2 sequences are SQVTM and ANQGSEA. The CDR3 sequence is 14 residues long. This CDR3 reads CSVDRQGIPGELFF. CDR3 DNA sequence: TGCAGCGTTGATCGACAGGGGATCCCCGGGGAGCTGTTTTTT.